Sequencing of this T cell receptor (beta chain) was carried out in a study of control samples from healthy donors and cancer patients. Sequencing was performed with immunoSEQ multiplex PCR; in TCRdb, only in-frame clones are kept and a portion is missing. There are around 120,000 clones in the sample; around 87% occur only once, and roughly 2.8% lies in the top ten. Between the trimmed V and J ends, which lost 7 bases and 0 bases, there was a span of 15 bases. Germline V gene sequence: CDR1 MNHEY, CDR2 SVGAGI. The CDR3 has 15 amino acids. The chain has TRBV6-5 and TRBJ1-1; TRBD1 might be the D (6 bases). The receptor comes from a man in his 60s in good health. The sequenced sample consisted of blood. The CDR3 DNA reads as TGTGCCAGCACCAGGACAGCGCCTTTGAACACTGAAGCTTTCTTT. Its protein product is CASTRTAPLNTEAFF.